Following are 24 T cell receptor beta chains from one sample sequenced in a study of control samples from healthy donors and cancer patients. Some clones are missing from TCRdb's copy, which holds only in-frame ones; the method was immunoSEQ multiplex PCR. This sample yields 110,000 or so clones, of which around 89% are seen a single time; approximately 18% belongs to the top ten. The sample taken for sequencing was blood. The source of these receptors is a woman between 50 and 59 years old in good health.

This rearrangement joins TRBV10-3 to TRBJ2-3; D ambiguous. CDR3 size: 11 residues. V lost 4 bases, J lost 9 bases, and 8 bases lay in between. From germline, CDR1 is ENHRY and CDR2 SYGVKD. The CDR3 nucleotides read TGTGCCATCAGTGTCGTCGAGACGCAGTATTTT. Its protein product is CAISVVETQYF.

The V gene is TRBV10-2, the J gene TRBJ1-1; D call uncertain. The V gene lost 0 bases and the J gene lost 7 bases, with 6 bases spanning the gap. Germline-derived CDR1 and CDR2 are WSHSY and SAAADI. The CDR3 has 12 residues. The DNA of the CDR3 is TGCGCCAGCAGTGAGTCCGTAGGTGAAGCTTTCTTT. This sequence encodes CASSESVGEAFF.

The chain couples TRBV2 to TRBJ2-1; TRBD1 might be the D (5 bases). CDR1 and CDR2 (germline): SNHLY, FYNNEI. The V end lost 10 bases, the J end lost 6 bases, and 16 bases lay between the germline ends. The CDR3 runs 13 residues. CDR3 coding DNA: TGTGCCACCCCGGCCAGGGAACCCAATGAGCAGTTCTTC. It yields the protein CATPAREPNEQFF.

This CDR3 is CASRGLETQYF. Here the CDR3 DNA reads TGTGCCAGCAGGGGGTTAGAGACCCAGTACTTC. The chain combines TRBV7-9 with TRBJ2-5; D unresolved. V dropped 6 bases and J dropped 4 bases, with 6 bases sitting between them. The CDR3 length is 11 residues. Germline V lookup: CDR1 SEHNR, CDR2 FQNEAQ (reference sequence).

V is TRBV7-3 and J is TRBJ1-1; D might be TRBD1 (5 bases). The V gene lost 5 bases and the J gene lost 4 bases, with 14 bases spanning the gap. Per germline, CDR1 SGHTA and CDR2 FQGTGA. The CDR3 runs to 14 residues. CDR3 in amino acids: CASSPGGRSTEAFF. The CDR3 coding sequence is TGTGCCAGCAGCCCTGGGGGGAGGAGCACTGAAGCTTTCTTT.

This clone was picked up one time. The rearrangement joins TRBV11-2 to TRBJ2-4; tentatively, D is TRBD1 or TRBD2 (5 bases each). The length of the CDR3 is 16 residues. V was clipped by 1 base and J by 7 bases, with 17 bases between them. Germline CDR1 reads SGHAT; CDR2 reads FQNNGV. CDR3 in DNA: TGTGCCAGCAGCTTAGTCGGCGGACCCTGGGGGAACATTCAGTACTTC. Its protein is CASSLVGGPWGNIQYF.

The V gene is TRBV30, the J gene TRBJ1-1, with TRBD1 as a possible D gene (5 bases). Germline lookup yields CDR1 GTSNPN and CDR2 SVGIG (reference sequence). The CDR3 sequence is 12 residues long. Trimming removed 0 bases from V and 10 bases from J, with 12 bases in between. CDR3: CAWSVAGELAFF. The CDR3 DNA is TGTGCCTGGAGTGTAGCGGGGGAGCTAGCTTTCTTT.

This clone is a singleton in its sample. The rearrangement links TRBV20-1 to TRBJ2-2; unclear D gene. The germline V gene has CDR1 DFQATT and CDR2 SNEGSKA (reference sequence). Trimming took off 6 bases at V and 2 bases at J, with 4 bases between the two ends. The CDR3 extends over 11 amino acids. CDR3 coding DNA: TGCAGTGCGGCTAACACCGGGGAGCTGTTTTTT. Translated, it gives CSAANTGELFF.

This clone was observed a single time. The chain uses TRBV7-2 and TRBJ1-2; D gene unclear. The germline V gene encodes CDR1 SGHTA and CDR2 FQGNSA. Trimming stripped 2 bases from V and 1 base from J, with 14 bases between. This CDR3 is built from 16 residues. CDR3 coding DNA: TGTGCCAGCAGCTTACGCTCAGCCGCCGTTAACTATGGCTACACCTTC. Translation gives CASSLRSAAVNYGYTF. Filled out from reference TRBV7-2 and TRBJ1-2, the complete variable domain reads GAGVSQSPSNKVTEKGKDVELRCDPISGHTALYWYRQSLGQGLEFLIYFQGNSAPDKSGLPSDRFSAERTGGSVSTLTIQRTQQEDSAVYLCASSLRSAAVNYGYTFGSGTRLTVV.

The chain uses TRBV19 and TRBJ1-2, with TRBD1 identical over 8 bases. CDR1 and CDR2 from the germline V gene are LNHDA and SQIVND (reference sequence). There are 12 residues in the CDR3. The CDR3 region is CAGRGHSYGYTF. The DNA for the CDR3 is TGTGCTGGCAGGGGGCACAGCTATGGCTACACCTTC.

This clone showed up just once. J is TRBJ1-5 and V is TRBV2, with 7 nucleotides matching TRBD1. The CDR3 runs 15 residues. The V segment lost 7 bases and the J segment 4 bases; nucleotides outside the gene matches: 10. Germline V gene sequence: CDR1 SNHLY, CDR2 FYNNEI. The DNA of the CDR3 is TGTGCCAGCACCGCCCCGGGACAGCAGAATCAGCCCCAGCATTTT. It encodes CASTAPGQQNQPQHF.

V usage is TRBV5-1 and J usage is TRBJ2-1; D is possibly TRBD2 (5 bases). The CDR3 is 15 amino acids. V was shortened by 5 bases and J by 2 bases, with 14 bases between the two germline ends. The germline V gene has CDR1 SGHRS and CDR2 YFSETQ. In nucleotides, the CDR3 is TGCGCCAGCAGTGGTAGCGTCAGTACCTACAATGAGCAGTTCTTC. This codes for CASSGSVSTYNEQFF.

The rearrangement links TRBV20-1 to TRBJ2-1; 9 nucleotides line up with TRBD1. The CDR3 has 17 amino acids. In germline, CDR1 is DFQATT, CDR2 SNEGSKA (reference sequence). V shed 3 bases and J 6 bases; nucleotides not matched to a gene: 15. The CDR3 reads CSASPTGGAFMVNEQFF. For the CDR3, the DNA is TGCAGTGCTAGTCCTACAGGGGGCGCATTCATGGTCAATGAGCAGTTCTTC.

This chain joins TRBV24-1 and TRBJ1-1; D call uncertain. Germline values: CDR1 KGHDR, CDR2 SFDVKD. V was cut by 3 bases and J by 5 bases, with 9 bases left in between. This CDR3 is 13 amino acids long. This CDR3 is CATSDPGATEAFF. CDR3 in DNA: TGTGCCACCAGTGATCCTGGTGCTACTGAAGCTTTCTTT.

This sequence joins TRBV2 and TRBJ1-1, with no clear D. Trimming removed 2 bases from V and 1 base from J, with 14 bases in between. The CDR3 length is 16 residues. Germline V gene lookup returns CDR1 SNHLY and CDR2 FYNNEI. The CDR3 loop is CASSELSPLGNTEAFF. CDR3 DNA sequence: TGTGCCAGCAGTGAACTTTCCCCGCTAGGGAACACTGAAGCTTTCTTT.

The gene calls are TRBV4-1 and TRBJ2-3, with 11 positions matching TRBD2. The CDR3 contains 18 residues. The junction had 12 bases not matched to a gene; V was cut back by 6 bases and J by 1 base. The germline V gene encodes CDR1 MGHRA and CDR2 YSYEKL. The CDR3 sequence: CASRDLAGGHLGTDTQYF. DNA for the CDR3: TGCGCCAGCAGGGATCTAGCGGGGGGCCATTTGGGCACAGATACGCAGTATTTT.

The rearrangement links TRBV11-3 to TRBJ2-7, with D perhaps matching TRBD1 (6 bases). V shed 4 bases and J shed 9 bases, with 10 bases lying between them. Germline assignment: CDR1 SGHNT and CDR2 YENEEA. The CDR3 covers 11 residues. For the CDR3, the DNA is TGTGCCAGCAGCTCAGGGGTCGGGCAGTACTTC. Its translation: CASSSGVGQYF.

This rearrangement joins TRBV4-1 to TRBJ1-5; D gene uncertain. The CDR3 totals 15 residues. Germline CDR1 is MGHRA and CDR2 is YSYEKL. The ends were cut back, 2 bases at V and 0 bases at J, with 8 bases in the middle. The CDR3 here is CASSQTGYSNQPQHF. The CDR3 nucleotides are TGCGCCAGCAGCCAAACGGGGTATAGCAATCAGCCCCAGCATTTT.

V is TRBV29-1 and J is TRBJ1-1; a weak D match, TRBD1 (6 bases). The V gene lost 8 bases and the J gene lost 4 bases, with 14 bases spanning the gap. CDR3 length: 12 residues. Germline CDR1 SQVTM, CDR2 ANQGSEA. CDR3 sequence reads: CSHAGAATEAFF. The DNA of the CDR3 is TGCAGCCATGCGGGGGCCGCCACTGAAGCTTTCTTT.

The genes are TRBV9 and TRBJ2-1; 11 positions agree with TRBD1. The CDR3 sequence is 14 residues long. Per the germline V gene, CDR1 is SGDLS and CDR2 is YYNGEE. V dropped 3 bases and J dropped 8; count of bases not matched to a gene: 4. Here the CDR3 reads CASSGWTGGDEQFF. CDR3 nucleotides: TGTGCCAGCAGCGGGTGGACAGGGGGCGATGAGCAGTTCTTC.

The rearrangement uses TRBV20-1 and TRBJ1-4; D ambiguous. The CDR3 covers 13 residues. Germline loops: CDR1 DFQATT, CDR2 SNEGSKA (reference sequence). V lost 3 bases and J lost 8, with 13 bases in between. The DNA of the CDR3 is TGCAGTGCTAGTTATTCTAAAGGAGAAAAACTGTTTTTT. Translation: CSASYSKGEKLFF.

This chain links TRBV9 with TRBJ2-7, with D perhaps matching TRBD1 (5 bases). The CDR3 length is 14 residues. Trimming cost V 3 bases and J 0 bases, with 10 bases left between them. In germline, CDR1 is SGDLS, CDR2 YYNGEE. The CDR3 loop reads CASSADSYSYEQYF. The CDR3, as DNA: TGTGCCAGCAGCGCAGACAGCTACTCCTACGAGCAGTACTTC.

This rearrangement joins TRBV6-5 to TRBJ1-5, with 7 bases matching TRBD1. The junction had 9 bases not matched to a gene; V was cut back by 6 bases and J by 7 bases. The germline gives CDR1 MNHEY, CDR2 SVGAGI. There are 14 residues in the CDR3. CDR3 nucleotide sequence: TGTGCCAGCAGCCGCCTACAGGACAGGCAGCCCCAGCATTTT. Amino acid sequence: CASSRLQDRQPQHF.

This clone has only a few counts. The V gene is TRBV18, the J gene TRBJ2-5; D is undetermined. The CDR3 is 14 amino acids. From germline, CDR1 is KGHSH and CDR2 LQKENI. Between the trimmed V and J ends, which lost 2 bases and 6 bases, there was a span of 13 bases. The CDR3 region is CASSPGPGSKTQYF. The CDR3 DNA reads TGTGCCAGCTCACCAGGTCCAGGCTCCAAGACCCAGTACTTC.